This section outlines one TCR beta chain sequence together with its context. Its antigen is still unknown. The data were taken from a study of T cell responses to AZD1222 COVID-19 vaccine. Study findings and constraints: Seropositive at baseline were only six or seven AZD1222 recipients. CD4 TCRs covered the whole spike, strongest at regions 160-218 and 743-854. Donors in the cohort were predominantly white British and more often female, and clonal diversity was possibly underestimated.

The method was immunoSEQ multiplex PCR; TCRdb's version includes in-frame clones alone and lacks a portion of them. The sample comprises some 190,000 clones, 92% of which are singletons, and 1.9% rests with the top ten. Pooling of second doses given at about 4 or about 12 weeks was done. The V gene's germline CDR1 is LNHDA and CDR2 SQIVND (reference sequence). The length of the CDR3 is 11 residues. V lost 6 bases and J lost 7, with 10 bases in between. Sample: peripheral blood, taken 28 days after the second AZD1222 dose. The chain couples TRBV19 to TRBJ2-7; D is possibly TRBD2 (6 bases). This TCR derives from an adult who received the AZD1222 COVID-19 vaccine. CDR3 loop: CASRRGREQYF. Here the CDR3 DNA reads TGTGCCAGTAGACGGGGGAGAGAGCAGTACTTC.